The clone carrying this T cell receptor (beta chain) has only a few counts. TCRdb re-called the RACE reads through MiXCR, storing one row per CDR3 protein. The sample shows approximately 80,000 distinct CDR3 sequences, around a tenth of them seen only once. The CDR3 loop spans 17 amino acids. V was clipped by 0 bases and J by 4 bases, with 15 bases between them. The germline V gene has CDR1 LGHNA and CDR2 YSLEER. Sample time point: patch test 1, 2 weeks after DPC sensitization. Described treatment: therapeutic diphenylcyclopropenone sensitization with weekly scalp DPC. The sample belongs to a study of human T cells and chemical hapten exposure. As for the study in general: Diphenylcyclopropenone doses were given weekly to the scalps of patients across the approximately 24-week study. Upper back patch tests used 0.01% DPC, scored after 6 days.

The sample in question was whole blood, obtained in connection with sensitization to the hapten diphenylcyclopropenone (DPC). The V call is TRBV4-3, the J call TRBJ2-2, with a weak D call TRBD1 (6 bases). This TCR was sampled from a woman aged 50 to 65 with alopecia areata. Some clones in this sample may be carry-over from other donors' samples. CDR3 sequence: CASSQEWGQGITGELFF. Here the CDR3 DNA reads TGCGCCAGCAGCCAAGAATGGGGGCAGGGGATCACCGGGGAGCTGTTTTTT.